The clone carrying this T cell receptor beta chain was seen only a few times. Unique molecular identifiers (one per individual cDNA molecule) were attached. MiXCR, applied by TCRdb to the 5' RACE reads, yields one record per CDR3 protein. This sample has roughly 30,000 distinct CDR3 sequences, with under 6% found just once. These data are taken from a study of early T cells in non-severe SARS-CoV-2 infection. Background on the study: Unsorted whole blood bulk RNA was sequenced, with unpaired chains.

The germline V gene has CDR1 SGDLS and CDR2 YYNGEE. The CDR3 covers 18 residues. V lost 2 bases to trimming and J lost 0 bases, with 19 bases between them. The V and J genes are TRBV9 and TRBJ2-3, with D possibly TRBD2 on 6 matching bases. The material sequenced was whole blood. The origin of this receptor is an adult who was a healthcare worker with PCR-confirmed SARS-CoV-2 infection or an uninfected control (not recorded which). CDR3 residues: CASSVGGRGISSTDTQYF. In DNA form, the CDR3 reads TGTGCCAGCAGCGTCGGCGGTCGGGGGATCTCTAGCACAGATACGCAGTATTTT. Complete variable domain (other parts from reference TRBV9 and TRBJ2-3): DSGVTQTPKHLITATGQRVTLRCSPRSGDLSVYWYQQSLDQGLQFLIQYYNGEERAKGNILERFSAQQFPDLHSELNLSSLELGDSALYFCASSVGGRGISSTDTQYFGPGTRLTVL.